There are a few counts of the clone carrying this T cell receptor beta chain. As yet, its antigen is unknown. This entry is derived from a study of beta chain features in type 1 diabetes. Study results and limitations: TCRB CDR3 length was moderately but significantly reduced in all four CD4+ subsets of Type 1 diabetes patients.

Every isolated RNA sample was fully reverse transcribed, so sequencing captured expressed TCRB transcripts. Here immunoSEQ multiplex PCR was the method, and the copy in TCRdb shows in-frame clones only, minus some. The repertoire holds tens of thousands of clones, approximately 47% seen once, with 0.7% in the top ten. Germline V gives CDR1 SGHNT, CDR2 YYREEE (reference sequence). The trim removed 4 bases at V and 2 bases at J, leaving 8 bases unmatched. The CDR3 is made up of 16 amino acids. The chain recombines TRBV5-4 with TRBJ2-3; the match to TRBD2 covers 9 bases. The receptor comes from a man in his thirties or forties with type 1 diabetes. Specimen: central memory CD4+ T cells from blood. CDR3 DNA sequence: TGTGCCAGCAGCCCCCCTAGCGGGGTAAACACAGATACGCAGTATTTT. Protein: CASSPPSGVNTDTQYF. Together with reference TRBV5-4 and TRBJ2-3, the CDR3 gives the full variable domain: ETGVTQSPTHLIKTRGQQVTLRCSSQSGHNTVSWYQQALGQGPQFIFQYYREEENGRGNFPPRFSGLQFPNYSSELNVNALELDDSALYLCASSPPSGVNTDTQYFGPGTRLTVL.